This entry lists 28 T cell receptor beta chains sequenced from one sample in a study of shared clonotypes between healthy human individuals. TCRdb's table, derived via immunoSEQ multiplex PCR, lists solely in-frame clones and lacks some. The sample shows 2 million to 2.5 million clones, 93% of them seen only once. Sequenced input: naive CD4+ T cells from PBMCs. Subset defined: CD45RA+ positively selected. The receptors were gathered from a man younger than 30 in good health. Some clones in this sample may be carry-over from other donors' samples.

The CDR3 is CASSQGGRPMNTEAFF. The CDR3 DNA reads as TGCGCCAGCAGCCAAGGGGGCCGGCCTATGAACACTGAAGCTTTCTTT. The V gene is TRBV4-1, the J gene TRBJ1-1; maybe TRBD1 (5 bases). Looked up from germline, CDR1 is MGHRA and CDR2 is YSYEKL. The CDR3 is made up of 16 amino acids. V was trimmed by 1 base and J by 0 bases, leaving 12 bases between them.

The chain couples TRBV10-3 to TRBJ2-1, with TRBD1 identical over 11 bases. The CDR3 totals 14 residues. The V gene's germline CDR1 is ENHRY and CDR2 SYGVKD. V lost 11 bases and J lost 9; bases outside the gene matches: 12. The CDR3 region has the DNA TGTGCCGCCGGACAGGGGGCGTTTTTGGGTGAGCAGTTCTTC. Translated: CAAGQGAFLGEQFF.

The chain joins TRBV27 to TRBJ2-7; a weak D match, TRBD1 (5 bases). This CDR3 contains 14 residues. V lost 3 bases to trimming and J lost 6 bases, with 15 bases between them. Germline CDR1 MNHEY, CDR2 SMNVEV (reference sequence). CDR3 bases: TGTGCCAGCAGTTTTCTTGGCAGGGAAGGCGAGCAGTACTTC. Its protein product is CASSFLGREGEQYF.

V usage is TRBV7-2 and J usage is TRBJ2-1; D ambiguous. CDR1 is SGHTA and CDR2 is FQGNSA in the germline V gene. This CDR3 contains 15 residues. V was trimmed by 2 bases and J by 7 bases, leaving 15 bases between them. DNA of the CDR3: TGTGCCAGCAGCTTATTTGTACTGGAAAATAATGAGCAGTTCTTC. Amino acid sequence: CASSLFVLENNEQFF.

The chain recombines TRBV5-4 with TRBJ2-5, with 7 positions matching TRBD1. The CDR3 consists of 14 residues. From germline, CDR1 is SGHNT and CDR2 YYREEE (reference sequence). The ends lost 1 base at V and 5 bases at J; junction bases unmatched: 5. The CDR3, as DNA: TGTGCCAGCAGCTTGAGGGACAGTCTGGAGACCCAGTACTTC. This codes for CASSLRDSLETQYF.

The rearrangement joins TRBV19 to TRBJ2-7; TRBD1 matches at 7 bases. The CDR3 loop spans 14 amino acids. V lost 4 bases, J lost 2 bases, and 5 bases stayed unmatched. Per the germline V gene, CDR1 is LNHDA and CDR2 is SQIVND (reference sequence). The DNA of the CDR3 is TGTGCCAGTAGTAACCAGGGGGTCACCTACGAGCAGTACTTC. Amino acid sequence: CASSNQGVTYEQYF.

The rearrangement uses TRBV7-8 and TRBJ2-3; tentatively, D is TRBD2 (6 bases). With 5 bases removed from V and 2 bases from J, the gap between germline ends came to 14 bases. Germline CDR1 is SGHVS and CDR2 is FQNEAQ. The CDR3 has 15 residues. CDR3 bases: TGTGCCAGCAGCCCTGGGGGGTATTACACAGATACGCAGTATTTT. This codes for CASSPGGYYTDTQYF.

The chain links TRBV4-2 to TRBJ2-7; the D is unclear. Trimming took off 6 bases at V and 5 bases at J, with 26 bases between the two ends. This CDR3 has 17 residues. CDR1 is LGHNA and CDR2 is YNFKEQ in the germline V gene. CDR3 residues: CASRSGVAEQLLDEQYF. CDR3 sequence (DNA): TGTGCCAGCAGGTCCGGAGTGGCCGAACAGCTTCTGGACGAGCAGTACTTC.

The genes are TRBV7-2 and TRBJ1-5, with TRBD1 matching over 7 bases. With 5 bases clipped from V and 13 bases from J, the junction kept 14 bases outside the gene matches. The germline V gene encodes CDR1 SGHTA and CDR2 FQGNSA. The CDR3 consists of 14 residues. The CDR3 protein is CASSLRGQYETQHF. The DNA for the CDR3 is TGTGCCAGCAGCCTGAGGGGGCAGTACGAAACGCAGCATTTT.

The chain carries TRBV19 and TRBJ2-5; 8 bases are shared with TRBD1. Germline values: CDR1 LNHDA, CDR2 SQIVND (reference sequence). With V trimmed by 4 bases and J by 4 bases, 8 bases remained unmatched. This CDR3 has 15 amino acids. In DNA form, the CDR3 reads TGTGCCAGTAGTACTTGGACAGGGCTAGCAGAGACCCAGTACTTC. It is translated as CASSTWTGLAETQYF.

The chain carries TRBV18 and TRBJ2-1; 11 bases are a match to TRBD2. This CDR3 contains 16 residues. Trimming cost V 3 bases and J 10 bases; bases outside gene matches: 11. Germline-derived CDR1 and CDR2 are KGHSH and LQKENI. The CDR3 sequence is CASSPAGTSGLLEQFF. The CDR3 region has the DNA TGTGCCAGCTCACCGGCCGGGACTAGCGGCCTTCTAGAGCAGTTCTTC.

The chain couples TRBV28 to TRBJ2-7; TRBD2 might be the D (6 bases). V dropped 6 bases and J dropped 0 bases, with 15 bases sitting between them. Germline CDR1 MDHEN, CDR2 SYDVKM. The CDR3 is 15 amino acids. CDR3 coding DNA: TGTGCCAGCAGCCTAGGGGCGACTAGCTCCTACGAGCAGTACTTC. Its protein product is CASSLGATSSYEQYF.

The CDR3 DNA reads as TGTGCCAGCAGCTTAGGAGGTGCCGGTAATGAAAAACTGTTTTTT. It is translated as CASSLGGAGNEKLFF. The V and J genes are TRBV7-2 and TRBJ1-4; D gene ambiguous. V was shortened by 1 base and J by 4 bases, with 10 bases between the two germline ends. From germline, CDR1 is SGHTA and CDR2 FQGNSA. The CDR3 is 15 amino acids. Filled out from reference TRBV7-2 and TRBJ1-4, the complete variable domain reads GAGVSQSPSNKVTEKGKDVELRCDPISGHTALYWYRQSLGQGLEFLIYFQGNSAPDKSGLPSDRFSAERTGGSVSTLTIQRTQQEDSAVYLCASSLGGAGNEKLFFGSGTQLSVL.

The chain uses TRBV5-1 and TRBJ1-2; D is perhaps TRBD1 (5 bases). The CDR3 is 15 amino acids. Germline lookup yields CDR1 SGHRS and CDR2 YFSETQ. V shed 2 bases and J shed 4 bases, with 15 bases lying between them. The CDR3 coding sequence is TGCGCCAGCAGCTTAGGTGGGGCCCTGGGCTATGGCTACACCTTC. Translation: CASSLGGALGYGYTF.

V gene TRBV7-9 combines with J gene TRBJ2-5; the D is unclear. Germline CDR1 and CDR2: SEHNR and FQNEAQ (reference sequence). The CDR3 loop spans 14 amino acids. V was cut by 7 bases and J by 3 bases, with 15 bases left in between. CDR3 loop: CASTQRVREETQYF. The CDR3 coding sequence is TGTGCCAGCACTCAACGGGTTCGGGAAGAGACCCAGTACTTC.

This chain connects TRBV5-1 to TRBJ2-7; 11 positions agree with TRBD2. This CDR3 comprises 17 residues. From germline, CDR1 is SGHRS and CDR2 YFSETQ. Germline trimming cut 0 bases from V and 2 bases from J; bases unmatched to any gene: 7. The CDR3 DNA is TGCGCCAGCAGCTTGGGGACTAGCGGGCCTCCGACCTACGAGCAGTACTTC. This gives the protein CASSLGTSGPPTYEQYF.

A word on this clone: Other DNA sequences of this sample code for an identical CDR3. This chain uses TRBV5-1 with TRBJ1-1; D is unclear. V was pared by 0 bases and J by 1 base, with 10 bases between. In germline, CDR1 is SGHRS, CDR2 YFSETQ. The CDR3 length is 15 residues. The CDR3 sequence is CASSLVAGTNTEAFF. The DNA of the CDR3 is TGCGCCAGCAGCTTGGTTGCGGGTACGAACACTGAAGCTTTCTTT.

With regard to this clone: This CDR3 is also generated by other DNA sequences in the sample. The rearrangement uses TRBV9 and TRBJ2-5; possibly TRBD2 for D (5 bases). The CDR3 totals 13 residues. Trimming stripped 0 bases from V and 5 bases from J, with 8 bases between. From germline, CDR1 is SGDLS and CDR2 YYNGEE. This chain's CDR3 is CASSVAGWETQYF. The CDR3 DNA is TGTGCCAGCAGCGTAGCGGGGTGGGAGACCCAGTACTTC.

This clone was recorded once. The chain has TRBV11-2 and TRBJ1-1, with no clear D. Germline V gene data show CDR1 as SGHAT and CDR2 as FQNNGV. The V and J ends lost 1 base and 0 bases respectively, with 15 bases between them. The CDR3 runs 17 residues. The chain's CDR3 is CASSLGTYSALNTEAFF. The CDR3 coding sequence is TGTGCCAGCAGCTTAGGGACGTATTCGGCTTTGAACACTGAAGCTTTCTTT.

In the case of this clone: Other DNA sequences in the sample encode the same CDR3. V and J are TRBV6-5 and TRBJ2-5, with no clear D. V was pared by 6 bases and J by 1 base, with 6 bases between. CDR3 length equals 12 residues. In germline, CDR1 is MNHEY, CDR2 SVGAGI. CDR3 in DNA: TGTGCCAGCAGCCCCCCCCAAGAGACCCAGTACTTC. The encoded protein is CASSPPQETQYF.

Turning to this clone: This CDR3 is also generated by other DNA sequences in the sample. J is TRBJ2-3 and V is TRBV5-4; D is possibly TRBD2 (5 bases). The CDR3 spans 14 residues. Between the trimmed V and J ends, which lost 4 bases and 1 base, there was a span of 10 bases. CDR1 and CDR2 from the germline V gene are SGHNT and YYREEE (reference sequence). CDR3 region: CASSLEGRTDTQYF. CDR3 nucleotides: TGTGCCAGCAGCCTAGAGGGTCGCACAGATACGCAGTATTTT.

The chain uses TRBV28 and TRBJ1-1; 7 positions match TRBD1. The CDR3 has 12 residues. The junction had 6 bases not matched to a gene; V was cut back by 8 bases and J by 6 bases. The germline V gene encodes CDR1 MDHEN and CDR2 SYDVKM. The CDR3 sequence is CASVDRAAEAFF. The CDR3 region has the DNA TGTGCCAGCGTAGACAGGGCTGCTGAAGCTTTCTTT.

The chain couples TRBV7-9 to TRBJ2-5; 10 bases are a match to TRBD2. CDR3 length: 15 residues. CDR1 and CDR2 from the germline V gene are SEHNR and FQNEAQ (reference sequence). J was trimmed by 11 bases and V by 1 base; bases with no gene match: 10. The CDR3 sequence: CASSLESGLAVPQYF. CDR3 in DNA: TGTGCCAGCAGCTTAGAATCCGGACTAGCGGTTCCGCAGTACTTC.

This chain connects TRBV7-9 to TRBJ2-7, with 9 bases that match TRBD2. This CDR3 is built from 12 residues. J lost 7 bases, V lost 3 bases, and 1 base had no gene match. Germline V gives CDR1 SEHNR, CDR2 FQNEAQ (reference sequence). CDR3 region: CASSLRGGEQYF. In DNA form, the CDR3 reads TGTGCCAGCAGCTTGCGGGGGGGAGAGCAGTACTTC.

The chain employs TRBV27 and TRBJ2-1, with D possibly matching TRBD1 (5 bases). CDR3 length: 14 amino acids. V lost 10 bases, J lost 5 bases, and 18 bases lay in between. The germline CDR1 and CDR2 sequences are MNHEY and SMNVEV (reference sequence). The CDR3 DNA sequence: TGTGCCACCCAGTTAAGGGGCCTGAACAATGAGCAGTTCTTC. As protein: CATQLRGLNNEQFF.

The chain is built from TRBV7-9 and TRBJ1-3; 7 nucleotides align to TRBD1. The CDR3 length is 17 residues. CDR1 is SEHNR, CDR2 FQNEAQ, per germline (reference sequence). J gave up 0 bases and V 5 bases, and 10 bases lay outside the gene matches. Written as DNA, the CDR3 is TGTGCCAGCAGCGACCGGGACAGTTTTTTCTCTGGAAACACCATATATTTT. Translating it yields CASSDRDSFFSGNTIYF.

The rearrangement joins TRBV30 to TRBJ2-7; 7 bases map to TRBD1. The CDR3 is 14 amino acids. Germline V gives CDR1 GTSNPN, CDR2 SVGIG (reference sequence). V was clipped by 4 bases and J by 2 bases; unmatched bases: 8. The DNA for the CDR3 is TGTGCCTGGAAGGGGGCGGGCGCCACCTACGAGCAGTACTTC. Translation gives CAWKGAGATYEQYF.

The CDR3 region is CASSLELTYNEQFF. CDR3 sequence (DNA): TGCGCCAGCAGCTTGGAGCTAACCTACAATGAGCAGTTCTTC. The chain has TRBV5-1 and TRBJ2-1; no definite D call. V lost 0 bases, J lost 2 bases, and 6 bases lay in between. The CDR3 contains 14 residues. Germline V gene sequence: CDR1 SGHRS, CDR2 YFSETQ.